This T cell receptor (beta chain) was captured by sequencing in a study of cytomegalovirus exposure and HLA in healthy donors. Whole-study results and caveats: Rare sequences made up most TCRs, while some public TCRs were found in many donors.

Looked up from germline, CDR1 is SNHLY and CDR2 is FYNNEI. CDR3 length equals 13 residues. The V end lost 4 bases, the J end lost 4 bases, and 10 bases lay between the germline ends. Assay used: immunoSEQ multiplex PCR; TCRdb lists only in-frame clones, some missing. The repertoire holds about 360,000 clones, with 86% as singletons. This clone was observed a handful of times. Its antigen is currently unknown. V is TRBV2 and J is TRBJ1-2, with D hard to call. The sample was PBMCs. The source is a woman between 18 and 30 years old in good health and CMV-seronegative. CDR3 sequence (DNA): TGTGCCAGCAGTGCCCGAGTGGTCTATGGCTACACCTTC. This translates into CASSARVVYGYTF.